The clone carrying this T cell receptor beta chain was seen at least ten times. Amplification targeted TCR beta CDR3 regions from RNA transcripts. The HTBI primer set drove a first-round RT-PCR of the TCR CDR3. TCRdb called the multiplex PCR reads again in MiXCR, with one record for every CDR3 protein. The sample consists of about 520,000 distinct CDR3 sequences, around 22% of them appearing once. Diagnoses rested on clinical symptoms, serum thyroxine and TRAb, thyroid ultrasound and orbital computed tomography. The PBMCs had their origin in roughly 9.4 ml of fresh peripheral blood. This record belongs to a study of T cells in Graves' hyperthyroidism and ophthalmopathy. The sequenced material came from blood. This receptor was taken from a woman aged 30 to 39 with Graves' ophthalmopathy.

The CDR3 DNA sequence: TGCAGTGCTAGAGACGGGACAGGGGGATCCTACGAGCAGTACTTC. This codes for CSARDGTGGSYEQYF. V is TRBV20-1 and J is TRBJ2-7; 11 nucleotides agree with TRBD1. The CDR3 totals 15 residues. Germline trimming cut 0 bases from V and 1 base from J; bases unmatched to any gene: 2. The germline V gene encodes CDR1 DFQATT and CDR2 SNEGSKA (reference sequence).